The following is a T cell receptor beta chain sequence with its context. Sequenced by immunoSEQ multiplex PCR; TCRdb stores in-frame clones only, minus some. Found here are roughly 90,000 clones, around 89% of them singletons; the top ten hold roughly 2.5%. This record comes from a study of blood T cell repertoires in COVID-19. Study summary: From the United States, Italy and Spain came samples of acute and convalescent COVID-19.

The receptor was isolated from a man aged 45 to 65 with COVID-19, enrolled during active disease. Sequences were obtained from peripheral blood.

CDR3 DNA: TGTGCCAGCAGCTTCGGACTTAGGAACACTGAAGCTTTCTTT. This codes for CASSFGLRNTEAFF. V gene TRBV5-8 combines with J gene TRBJ1-1; no reliable D call. Germline CDR1 and CDR2: SGHTS and YDEGEE. Deletions cut 2 bases from V and 1 base from J, with 9 bases between. The CDR3 totals 14 residues.